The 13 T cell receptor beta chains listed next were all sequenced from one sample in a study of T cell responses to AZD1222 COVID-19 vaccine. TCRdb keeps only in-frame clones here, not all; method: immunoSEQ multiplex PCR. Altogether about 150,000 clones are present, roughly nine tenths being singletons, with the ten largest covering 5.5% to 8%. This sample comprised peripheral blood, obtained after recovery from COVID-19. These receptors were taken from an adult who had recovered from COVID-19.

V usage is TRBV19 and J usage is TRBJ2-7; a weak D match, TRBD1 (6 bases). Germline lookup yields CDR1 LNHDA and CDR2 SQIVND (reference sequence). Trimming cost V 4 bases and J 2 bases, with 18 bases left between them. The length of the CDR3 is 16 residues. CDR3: CASSTIGGYGAYEQYF. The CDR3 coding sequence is TGTGCCAGTAGTACCATAGGGGGATATGGGGCCTACGAGCAGTACTTC.

The CDR3 reads CASRDRSEAFF. CDR3 sequence (DNA): TGTGCCAGCAGGGACCGGTCTGAAGCTTTCTTT. The chain uses TRBV12-3 or TRBV12-4 and TRBJ1-1; no firm D call. The CDR3 loop spans 11 amino acids. Trimming shortened V by 6 bases and J by 6 bases, and 8 bases separated the two germline ends.

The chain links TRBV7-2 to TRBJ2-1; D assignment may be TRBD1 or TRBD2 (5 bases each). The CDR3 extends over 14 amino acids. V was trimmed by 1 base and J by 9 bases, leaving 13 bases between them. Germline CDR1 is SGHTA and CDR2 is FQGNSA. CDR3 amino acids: CASSLGGTAGEQFF. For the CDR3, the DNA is TGTGCCAGCAGCTTAGGGGGGACGGCGGGTGAGCAGTTCTTC.

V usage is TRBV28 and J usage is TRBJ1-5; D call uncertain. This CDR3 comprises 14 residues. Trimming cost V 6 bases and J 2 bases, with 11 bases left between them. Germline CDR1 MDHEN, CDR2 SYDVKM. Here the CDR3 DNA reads TGTGCCAGCAGCGAGGGTATGGGCAATCAGCCCCAGCATTTT. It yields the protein CASSEGMGNQPQHF.

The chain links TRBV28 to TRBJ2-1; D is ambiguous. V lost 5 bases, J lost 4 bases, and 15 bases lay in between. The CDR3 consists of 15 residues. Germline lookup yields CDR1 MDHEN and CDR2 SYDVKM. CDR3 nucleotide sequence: TGTGCCAGCAGTATCGATCCAGCGCCTTACAATGAGCAGTTCTTC. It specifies CASSIDPAPYNEQFF. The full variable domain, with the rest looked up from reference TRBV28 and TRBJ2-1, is DVKVTQSSRYLVKRTGEKVFLECVQDMDHENMFWYRQDPGLGLRLIYFSYDVKMKEKGDIPEGYSVSREKKERFSLILESASTNQTSMYLCASSIDPAPYNEQFFGPGTRLTVL.

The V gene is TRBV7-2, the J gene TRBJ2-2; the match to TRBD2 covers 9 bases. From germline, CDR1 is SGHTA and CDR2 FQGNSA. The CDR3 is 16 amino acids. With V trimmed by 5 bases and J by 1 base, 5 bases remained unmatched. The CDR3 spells CASSISAGGNTGELFF. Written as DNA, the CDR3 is TGTGCCAGCAGCATTTCAGCGGGGGGGAACACCGGGGAGCTGTTTTTT.

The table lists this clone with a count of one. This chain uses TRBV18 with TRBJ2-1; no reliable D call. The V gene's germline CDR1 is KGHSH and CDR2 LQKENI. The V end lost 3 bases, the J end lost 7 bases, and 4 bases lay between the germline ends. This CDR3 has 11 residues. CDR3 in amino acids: CASSPGNEQFF. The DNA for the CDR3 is TGTGCCAGCTCACCGGGAAATGAGCAGTTCTTC.

The CDR3 loop is CASSKAPQLQAYEQYF. The CDR3 DNA follows: TGTGCCAGCAGCAAAGCGCCCCAGCTACAAGCCTACGAGCAGTACTTC. V is TRBV21-1 and J is TRBJ2-7. TRBV21-1 is a pseudogene segment. The CDR3 has 16 residues.

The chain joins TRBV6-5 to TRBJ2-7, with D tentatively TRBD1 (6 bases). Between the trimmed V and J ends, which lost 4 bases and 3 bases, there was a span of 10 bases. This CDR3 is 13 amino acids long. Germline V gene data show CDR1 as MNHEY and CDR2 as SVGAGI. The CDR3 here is CASSSMDSYEQYF. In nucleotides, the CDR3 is TGTGCCAGCAGTTCTATGGACAGCTACGAGCAGTACTTC.

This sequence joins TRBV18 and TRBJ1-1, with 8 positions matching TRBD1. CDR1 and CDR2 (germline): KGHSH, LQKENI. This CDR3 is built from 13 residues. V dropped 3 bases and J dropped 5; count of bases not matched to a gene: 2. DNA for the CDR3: TGTGCCAGCTCACCCCAGGGGGCGACTGAAGCTTTCTTT. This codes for CASSPQGATEAFF.

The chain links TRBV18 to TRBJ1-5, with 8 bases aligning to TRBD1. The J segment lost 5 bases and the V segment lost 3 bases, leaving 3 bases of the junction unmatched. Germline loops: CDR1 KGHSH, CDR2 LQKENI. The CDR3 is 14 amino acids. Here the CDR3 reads CASSPRTGYQPQHF. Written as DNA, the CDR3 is TGTGCCAGCTCACCCCGGACAGGGTATCAGCCCCAGCATTTT.

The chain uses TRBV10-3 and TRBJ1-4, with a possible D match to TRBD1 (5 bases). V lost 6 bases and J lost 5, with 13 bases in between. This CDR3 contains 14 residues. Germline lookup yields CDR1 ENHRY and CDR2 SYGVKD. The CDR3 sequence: CAIRGDSNNEKLFF. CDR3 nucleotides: TGTGCCATCAGGGGGGACTCTAACAATGAAAAACTGTTTTTT.

The CDR3 DNA follows: TGTGCCAGCAGCTTAGATCAGGGACTAGCGGCAACCGGGGAGCTGTTTTTT. Translation gives CASSLDQGLAATGELFF. This rearrangement joins TRBV11-2 to TRBJ2-2; 11 bases align to TRBD2. The CDR3 is 17 amino acids. Germline CDR1 and CDR2: SGHAT and FQNNGV. The V segment lost 0 bases and the J segment 5 bases; nucleotides outside the gene matches: 5. Complete variable domain (other parts from reference TRBV11-2 and TRBJ2-2): EAGVAQSPRYKIIEKRQSVAFWCNPISGHATLYWYQQILGQGPKLLIQFQNNGVVDDSQLPKDRFSAERLKGVDSTLKIQPAKLEDSAVYLCASSLDQGLAATGELFFGEGSRLTVL.